Included here is one TCR beta chain sequence, with context. The record originates from a study of preoperative IRX-2 immunotherapy in early breast cancer. The CDR3 spans 15 residues. Germline-derived CDR1 and CDR2 are SGHDN and FVKESK. V dropped 1 base and J dropped 2 bases, with 12 bases sitting between them. Clones were sequenced by immunoSEQ multiplex PCR, and TCRdb holds only the in-frame ones, with some missing. There are tens of thousands of clones in the sample; 90% to 95% occur only once, and about 6.8% lies in the top ten. The sample's treatment: preoperative locoregional IRX-2 cytokine immunotherapy. Preoperative locoregional IRX-2 cytokine immunotherapy was tested in the phase Ib source study.

The specimen was collected from a patient treated with IRX-2 immunotherapy. The rearrangement links TRBV14 to TRBJ2-7; D remains unclear. The receptor comes from a human donor with breast cancer. The DNA of the CDR3 is TGTGCCAGCAGCCAAGTCCCAGGATATACCTACGAGCAGTACTTC. It yields the protein CASSQVPGYTYEQYF.